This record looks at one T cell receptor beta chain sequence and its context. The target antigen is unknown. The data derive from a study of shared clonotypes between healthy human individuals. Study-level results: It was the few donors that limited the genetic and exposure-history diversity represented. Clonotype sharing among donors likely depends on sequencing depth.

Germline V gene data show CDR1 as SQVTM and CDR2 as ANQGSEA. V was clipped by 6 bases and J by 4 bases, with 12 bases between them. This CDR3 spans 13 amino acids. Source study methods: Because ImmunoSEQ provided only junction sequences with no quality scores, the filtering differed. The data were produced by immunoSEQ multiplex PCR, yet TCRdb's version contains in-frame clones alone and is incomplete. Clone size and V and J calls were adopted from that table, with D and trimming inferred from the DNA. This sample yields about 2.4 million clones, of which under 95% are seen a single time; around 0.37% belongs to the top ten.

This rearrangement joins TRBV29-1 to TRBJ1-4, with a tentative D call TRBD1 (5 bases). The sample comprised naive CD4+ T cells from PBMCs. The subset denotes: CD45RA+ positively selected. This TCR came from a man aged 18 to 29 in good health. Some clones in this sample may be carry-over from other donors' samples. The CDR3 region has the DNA TGCAGCGTGCGGGGGAGAAATAATGAAAAACTGTTTTTT. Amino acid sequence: CSVRGRNNEKLFF.